Presented here are 3 T cell receptor beta chains from one specimen sequenced in a study of Ad26.COV2.S vaccination and SARS-CoV-2 variants. Treatment denoted: around 19 received Ad26.COV2.S at low or high dose, single or two shots; roughly five received placebo; per-sample allocation not given. Specimen acquisition occurred on day 63 following the initial vaccine or placebo injection. Only in-frame clones appear in the TCRdb table, and some are missing; sequencing was by immunoSEQ multiplex PCR. Here the sample spans a few hundred thousand clones, under 90% being singletons. The sequencing used peripheral blood, collected in a trial of Ad26.COV2.S vaccine versus placebo. These receptors came from a person between 18 and 59 years old who received the Ad26.COV2.S COVID-19 vaccine or a placebo.

The DNA of the CDR3 is TGCGCCAGCAGCTATGCGGGTACAGATACGCAGTATTTT. Translated: CASSYAGTDTQYF. This chain connects TRBV5-1 to TRBJ2-3; TRBD2 might be the D (5 bases). The ends were cut back, 3 bases at V and 3 bases at J, with 8 bases in the middle. Germline CDR1 and CDR2: SGHRS and YFSETQ. The CDR3 is 13 amino acids.

This sequence joins TRBV25-1 and TRBJ1-2, with D perhaps TRBD1 (6 bases). CDR1 and CDR2 from the germline V gene are MGHDK and SYGVNS. The CDR3 spans 14 residues. V was shortened by 6 bases and J by 5 bases, with 16 bases between the two germline ends. The CDR3 DNA is TGTGCCAGCAGGGACTCCGGGACAAAGTATGGCTACACCTTC. This encodes CASRDSGTKYGYTF.

V is TRBV4-1 and J is TRBJ1-5, with D perhaps TRBD1 (5 bases). The germline V and J ends were trimmed by 0 bases and 9 bases, with 6 bases remaining between them. CDR1 and CDR2 from the germline V gene are MGHRA and YSYEKL. CDR3 length equals 12 residues. The CDR3 bases are TGCGCCAGCAGCCAAGATACAGGGCCCCAGCATTTT. This sequence encodes CASSQDTGPQHF.